Below are 3 T cell receptor beta chains sequenced from a single sample in a study of blood T cell repertoires in COVID-19. Repertoires were generated with immunoSEQ multiplex PCR, while TCRdb's copy carries only in-frame clones and drops some. Of a few hundred thousand clones in the sample, 80% to 90% were seen once. Sequenced input: peripheral blood. All receptors derive from a man aged 55 to 70 with acute or convalescent COVID-19.

The chain is built from TRBV5-5 and TRBJ2-7; the D gene is possibly TRBD2 (5 bases). CDR1 is SGHKS, CDR2 YYEKEE, per germline (reference sequence). The CDR3 spans 16 residues. V lost 1 base, J lost 0 bases, and 14 bases lay in between. CDR3 protein: CASSLMVRRDSYEQYF. The DNA of the CDR3 is TGTGCCAGCAGCTTGATGGTTAGACGGGACTCCTACGAGCAGTACTTC. Combining the CDR3 with reference TRBV5-5 and TRBJ2-7 gives the whole variable domain DAGVTQSPTHLIKTRGQQVTLRCSPISGHKSVSWYQQVLGQGPQFIFQYYEKEERGRGNFPDRFSARQFPNYSSELNVNALLLGDSALYLCASSLMVRRDSYEQYFGPGTRLTVT.

The V call is TRBV5-1, the J call TRBJ2-3; TRBD1 agrees at 7 bases. Trimming took 5 bases from V and 4 from J; bases not matched to a gene: 10. This CDR3 comprises 15 residues. Looked up from germline, CDR1 is SGHRS and CDR2 is YFSETQ. CDR3 bases: TGCGCCAGCAGTCTACAGGGGTCGGAACCAGATACGCAGTATTTT. It translates to CASSLQGSEPDTQYF. The full variable domain, rest sourced from reference TRBV5-1 and TRBJ2-3, is KAGVTQTPRYLIKTRGQQVTLSCSPISGHRSVSWYQQTPGQGLQFLFEYFSETQRNKGNFPGRFSGRQFSNSRSEMNVSTLELGDSALYLCASSLQGSEPDTQYFGPGTRLTVL.

The V and J genes are TRBV18 and TRBJ1-5; no clear D gene. V was cut by 5 bases and J by 4 bases, with 9 bases left in between. The CDR3 spans 13 residues. Looked up from germline, CDR1 is KGHSH and CDR2 is LQKENI. The CDR3 DNA reads TGTGCCAGCTCATCTGGAGGGAATCAGCCCCAGCATTTT. As protein: CASSSGGNQPQHF.